This section outlines one TCR beta chain sequence together with its context. This CDR3 spans 14 amino acids. Germline V CDR1 and CDR2: MGHRA, YSYEKL. V was cut by 0 bases and J by 6 bases, with 11 bases left in between. Some clones are missing from TCRdb's copy, which holds only in-frame ones; the method was immunoSEQ multiplex PCR. Here the sample spans 180,000 or so clones, over 85% being singletons. The source of the sample is a study of T cell responses to AZD1222 COVID-19 vaccine. This receptor was obtained from an adult in good health. Sequences were derived from peripheral blood, sampled on day 0 of AZD1222 vaccination. The V gene is TRBV4-1, the J gene TRBJ1-1; D gene uncertain. The CDR3 DNA reads TGCGCCAGCAGCCAAGAAAGGTTCGAGGCTGAAGCTTTCTTT. This translates into CASSQERFEAEAFF.